The source of this T cell receptor (beta chain) is a study of cytotoxic CD8 clonotypes in ibrutinib-treated CLL. Study at large: Included were approximately ten relapsed/refractory and approximately 15 treatment-naive patients, of whom 17 to 18 were IGHV unmutated. Response material was collected after a median 12 months of treatment, range 6 to 36.

This clone has at least ten counts. The antigen remains unidentified. Sequencing was performed with immunoSEQ multiplex PCR; in TCRdb, only in-frame clones are kept and a portion is missing. The data hold about 200,000 clones, with 65% to 80% observed a single time. Findings and caveats of the study: Samples were collected at differing times from sustained-remission and progressing patients. The public clonotypes identified were infrequent and showed contraction or stability on treatment.

This clonotype was sampled from a human donor with chronic lymphocytic leukemia. Here the sequenced sample was PBMCs, taken after 12 months of ibrutinib treatment.

The CDR3 reads CASSRPQGASNEQFF. DNA of the CDR3: TGTGCCAGCAGTCGACCACAGGGCGCTAGCAATGAGCAGTTCTTC. V and J are TRBV28 and TRBJ2-1; TRBD1 might be the D (6 bases). Deletions cut 5 bases from V and 6 bases from J, with 17 bases between. The CDR3 consists of 15 residues. Germline-derived CDR1 and CDR2 are MDHEN and SYDVKM.